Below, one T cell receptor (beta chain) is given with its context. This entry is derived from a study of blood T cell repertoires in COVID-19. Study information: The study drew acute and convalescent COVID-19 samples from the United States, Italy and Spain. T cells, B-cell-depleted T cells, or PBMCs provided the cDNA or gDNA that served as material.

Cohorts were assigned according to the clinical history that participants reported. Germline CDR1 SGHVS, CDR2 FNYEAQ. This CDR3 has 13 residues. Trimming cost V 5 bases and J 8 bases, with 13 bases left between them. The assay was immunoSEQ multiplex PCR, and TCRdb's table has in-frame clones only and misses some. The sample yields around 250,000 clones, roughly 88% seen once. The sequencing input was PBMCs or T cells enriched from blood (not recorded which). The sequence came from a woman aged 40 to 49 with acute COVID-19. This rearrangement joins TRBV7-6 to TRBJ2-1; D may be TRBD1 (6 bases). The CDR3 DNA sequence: TGTGCCAGCAGCCCTGTGTCAGGGGATGAGCAGTTCTTC. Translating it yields CASSPVSGDEQFF.